This TCR beta chain was captured in a study of CD8 T cells in Susac syndrome. With random hexamers, reverse transcription was performed on about 0.5 to 1 ug of RNA. One entry per CDR3 protein, called by TCRdb with MiXCR from the immunoSEQ multiplex PCR reads. Of around 300,000 distinct CDR3 sequences in the sample, over 75% were seen once. The multiple sclerosis controls were treatment-naive patients, and their relapsing-remitting disease was stable or active. The sequence came from a human donor with multiple sclerosis. The sequenced material came from CD8+ T cells from PBMCs.

CDR3 loop: CASSLAVGLESYEQYF. CDR3 in DNA: TGTGCCAGCAGCTTAGCTGTAGGACTAGAGTCCTACGAGCAGTACTTC. J is TRBJ2-7 and V is TRBV7-8; TRBD2 matches 7 bases. The germline gives CDR1 SGHVS, CDR2 FQNEAQ. J was trimmed by 1 base and V by 0 bases; bases with no gene match: 6. This CDR3 is 16 amino acids long.